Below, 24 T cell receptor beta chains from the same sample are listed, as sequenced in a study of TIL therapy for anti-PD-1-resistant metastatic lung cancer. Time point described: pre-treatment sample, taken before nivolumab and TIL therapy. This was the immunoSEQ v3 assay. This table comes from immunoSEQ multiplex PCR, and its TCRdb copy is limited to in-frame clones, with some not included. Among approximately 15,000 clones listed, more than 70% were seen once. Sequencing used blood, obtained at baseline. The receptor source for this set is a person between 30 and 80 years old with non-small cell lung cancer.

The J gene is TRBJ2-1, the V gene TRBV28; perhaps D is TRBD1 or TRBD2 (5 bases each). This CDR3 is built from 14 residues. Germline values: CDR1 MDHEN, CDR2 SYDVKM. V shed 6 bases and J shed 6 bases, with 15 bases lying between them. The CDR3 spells CASRTVRGVNEQFF. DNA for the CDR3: TGTGCCAGCAGGACAGTTCGGGGAGTCAATGAGCAGTTCTTC.

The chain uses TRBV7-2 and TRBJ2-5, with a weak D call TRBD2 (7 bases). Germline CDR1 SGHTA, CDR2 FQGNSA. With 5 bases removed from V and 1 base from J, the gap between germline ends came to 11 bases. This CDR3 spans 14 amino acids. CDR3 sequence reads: CASSRGGRQETQYF. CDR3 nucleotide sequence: TGTGCCAGCAGCAGGGGGGGCCGCCAAGAGACCCAGTACTTC.

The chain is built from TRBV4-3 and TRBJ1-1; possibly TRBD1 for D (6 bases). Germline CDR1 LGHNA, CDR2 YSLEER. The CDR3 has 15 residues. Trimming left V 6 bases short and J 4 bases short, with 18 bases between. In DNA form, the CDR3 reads TGCGCCAGCAGACCTATAGCCCAGGGGCGCACTGAAGCTTTCTTT. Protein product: CASRPIAQGRTEAFF.

CDR3 nucleotides: TGTGCCAGCAGCCCACTTAACCCCAGGGACACTGAAGCTTTCTTT. Amino acids: CASSPLNPRDTEAFF. V and J are TRBV11-3 and TRBJ1-1; a weak D match, TRBD1 (5 bases). The V end was cut by 5 bases, the J end by 3 bases, with 16 bases between. Germline V gene sequence: CDR1 SGHNT, CDR2 YENEEA. CDR3 length: 15 residues. Supplemented by reference TRBV11-3 and TRBJ1-1, the full variable domain reads EAGVVQSPRYKIIEKKQPVAFWCNPISGHNTLYWYLQNLGQGPELLIRYENEEAVDDSQLPKDRFSAERLKGVDSTLKIQPAELGDSAVYLCASSPLNPRDTEAFFGQGTRLTVV.

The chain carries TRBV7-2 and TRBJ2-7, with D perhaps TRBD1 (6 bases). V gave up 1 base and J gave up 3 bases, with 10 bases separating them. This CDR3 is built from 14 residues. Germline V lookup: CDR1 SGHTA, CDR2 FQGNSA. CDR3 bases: TGTGCCAGCAGCTTAGATGGGGGCCGCTACGAGCAGTACTTC. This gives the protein CASSLDGGRYEQYF.

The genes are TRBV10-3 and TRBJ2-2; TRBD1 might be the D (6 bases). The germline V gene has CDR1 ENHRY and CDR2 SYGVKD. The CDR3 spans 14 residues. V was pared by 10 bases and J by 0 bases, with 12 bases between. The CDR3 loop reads CATWDTPNTGELFF. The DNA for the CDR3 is TGTGCCACATGGGACACCCCGAACACCGGGGAGCTGTTTTTT.

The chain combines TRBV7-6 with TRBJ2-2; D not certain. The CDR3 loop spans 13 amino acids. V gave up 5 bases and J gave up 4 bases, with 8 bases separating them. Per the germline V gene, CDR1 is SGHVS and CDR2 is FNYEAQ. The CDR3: CASSRTVTGELFF. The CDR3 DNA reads TGTGCCAGCAGCCGGACGGTCACCGGGGAGCTGTTTTTT.

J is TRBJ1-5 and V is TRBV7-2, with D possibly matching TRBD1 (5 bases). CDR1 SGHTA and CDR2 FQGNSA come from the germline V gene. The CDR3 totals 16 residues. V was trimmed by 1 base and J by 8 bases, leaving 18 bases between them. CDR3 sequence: CASSLGRWARAEPQHF. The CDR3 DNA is TGTGCCAGCAGCTTAGGAAGGTGGGCCAGGGCGGAGCCCCAGCATTTT. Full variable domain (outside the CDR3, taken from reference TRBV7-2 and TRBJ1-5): GAGVSQSPSNKVTEKGKDVELRCDPISGHTALYWYRQSLGQGLEFLIYFQGNSAPDKSGLPSDRFSAERTGGSVSTLTIQRTQQEDSAVYLCASSLGRWARAEPQHFGDGTRLSIL.

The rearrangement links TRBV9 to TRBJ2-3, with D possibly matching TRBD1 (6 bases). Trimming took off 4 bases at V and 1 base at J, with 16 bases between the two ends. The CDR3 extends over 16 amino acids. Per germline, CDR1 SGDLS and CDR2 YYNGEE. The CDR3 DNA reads TGTGCCAGCAGCCCCCGGGACACGACTCGCACAGATACGCAGTATTTT. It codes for CASSPRDTTRTDTQYF.

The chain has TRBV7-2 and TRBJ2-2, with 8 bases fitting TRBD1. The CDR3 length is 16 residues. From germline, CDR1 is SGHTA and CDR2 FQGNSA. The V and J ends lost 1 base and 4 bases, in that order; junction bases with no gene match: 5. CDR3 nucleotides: TGTGCCAGCAGCTTAGGGAGGACAGGGTCCACCGGGGAGCTGTTTTTT. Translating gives CASSLGRTGSTGELFF.

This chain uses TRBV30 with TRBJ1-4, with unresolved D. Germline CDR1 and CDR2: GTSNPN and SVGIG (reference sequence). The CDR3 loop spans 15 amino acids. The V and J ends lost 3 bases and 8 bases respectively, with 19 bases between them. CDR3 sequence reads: CAWSARRGLREKLFF. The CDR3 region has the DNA TGTGCCTGGAGCGCCCGCAGAGGGCTCCGAGAAAAACTGTTTTTT.

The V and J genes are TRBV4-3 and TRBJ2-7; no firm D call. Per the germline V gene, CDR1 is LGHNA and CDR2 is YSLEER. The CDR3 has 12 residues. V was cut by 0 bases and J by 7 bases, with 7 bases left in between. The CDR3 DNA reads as TGCGCCAGCAGCCAAGATGGCGCGGAGCAGTACTTC. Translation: CASSQDGAEQYF.

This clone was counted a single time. CDR3 sequence: CASSYPHPPPPYEQYV. CDR3 sequence (DNA): TGTGCCAGCAGCTACCCTCACCCCCCCCCACCGTACGAGCAGTACGTC. This chain joins TRBV7-9 and TRBJ2-7; no firm D call. The CDR3 is made up of 16 amino acids. V was cut by 4 bases and J by 4 bases, with 20 bases left in between. Looked up from germline, CDR1 is SEHNR and CDR2 is FQNEAQ (reference sequence).

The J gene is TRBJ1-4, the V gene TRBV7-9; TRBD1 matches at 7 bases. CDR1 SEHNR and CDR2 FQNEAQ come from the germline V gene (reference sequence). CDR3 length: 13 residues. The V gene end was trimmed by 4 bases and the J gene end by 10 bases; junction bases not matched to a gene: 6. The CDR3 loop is CASSSGGQSKLFF. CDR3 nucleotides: TGTGCCAGCAGCTCAGGGGGACAATCAAAACTGTTTTTT.

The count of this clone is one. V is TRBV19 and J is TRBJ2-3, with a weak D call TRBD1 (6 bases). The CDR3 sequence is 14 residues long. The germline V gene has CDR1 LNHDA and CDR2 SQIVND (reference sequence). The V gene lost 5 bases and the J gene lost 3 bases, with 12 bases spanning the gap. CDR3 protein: CASSSHQGTDTQYF. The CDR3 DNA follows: TGTGCCAGTAGTTCCCACCAGGGGACAGATACGCAGTATTTT.

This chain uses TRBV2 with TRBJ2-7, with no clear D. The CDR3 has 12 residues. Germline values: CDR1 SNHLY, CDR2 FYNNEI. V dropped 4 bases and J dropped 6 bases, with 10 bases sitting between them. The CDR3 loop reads CASSVRRGEQYF. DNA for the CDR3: TGTGCCAGCAGTGTGAGGCGCGGCGAGCAGTACTTC.

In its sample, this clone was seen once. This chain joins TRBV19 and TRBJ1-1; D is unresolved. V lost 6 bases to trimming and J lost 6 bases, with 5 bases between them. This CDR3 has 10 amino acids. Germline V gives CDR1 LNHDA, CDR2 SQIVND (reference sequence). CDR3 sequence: CASSSAEAFF. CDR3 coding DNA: TGTGCCAGTAGCTCCGCTGAAGCTTTCTTT.

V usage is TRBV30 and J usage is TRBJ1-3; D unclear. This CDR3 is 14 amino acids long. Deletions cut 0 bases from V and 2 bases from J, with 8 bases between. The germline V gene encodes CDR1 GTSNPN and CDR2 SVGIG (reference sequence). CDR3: CAWSVVPAGNTIYF. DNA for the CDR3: TGTGCCTGGAGTGTAGTCCCTGCTGGAAACACCATATATTTT. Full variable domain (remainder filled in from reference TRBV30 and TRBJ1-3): SQTIHQWPATLVQPVGSPLSLECTVEGTSNPNLYWYRQAAGRGLQLLFYSVGIGQISSEVPQNLSASRPQDRQFILSSKKLLLSDSGFYLCAWSVVPAGNTIYFGEGSWLTVV.

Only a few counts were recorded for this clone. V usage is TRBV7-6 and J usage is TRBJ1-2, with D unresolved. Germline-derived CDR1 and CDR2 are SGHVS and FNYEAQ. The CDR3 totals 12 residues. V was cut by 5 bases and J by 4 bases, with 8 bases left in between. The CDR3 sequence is CASSPGSYGYTF. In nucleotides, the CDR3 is TGTGCCAGCAGCCCGGGGAGCTATGGCTACACCTTC.

CDR3 nucleotides: TGTGCCAGCAGTGAATACGGGACAGAGACACGGAAACTGTTTTTT. As protein: CASSEYGTETRKLFF. The rearrangement joins TRBV2 to TRBJ1-4; TRBD1 matches at 7 bases. The length of the CDR3 is 15 residues. V trimming: 2 bases; J trimming: 11 bases; junction bases outside the gene matches: 11. From germline, CDR1 is SNHLY and CDR2 FYNNEI.

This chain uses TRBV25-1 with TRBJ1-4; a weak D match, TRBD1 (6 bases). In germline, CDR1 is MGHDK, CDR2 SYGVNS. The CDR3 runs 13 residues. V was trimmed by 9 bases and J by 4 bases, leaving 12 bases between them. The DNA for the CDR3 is TGTGCCAGTGGAGGGGGAATTAATGAAAAACTGTTTTTT. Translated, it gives CASGGGINEKLFF.

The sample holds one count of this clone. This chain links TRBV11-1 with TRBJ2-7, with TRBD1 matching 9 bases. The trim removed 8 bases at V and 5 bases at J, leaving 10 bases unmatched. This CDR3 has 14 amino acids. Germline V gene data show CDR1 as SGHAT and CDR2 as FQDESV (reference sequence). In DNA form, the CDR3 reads TGTGCCAGCCGAGCCGGGACAGGGATCAACGAGCAGTACTTC. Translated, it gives CASRAGTGINEQYF. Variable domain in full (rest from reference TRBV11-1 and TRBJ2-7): EAEVAQSPRYKITEKSQAVAFWCDPISGHATLYWYRQILGQGPELLVQFQDESVVDDSQLPKDRFSAERLKGVDSTLKIQPAELGDSAMYLCASRAGTGINEQYFGPGTRLTVT.

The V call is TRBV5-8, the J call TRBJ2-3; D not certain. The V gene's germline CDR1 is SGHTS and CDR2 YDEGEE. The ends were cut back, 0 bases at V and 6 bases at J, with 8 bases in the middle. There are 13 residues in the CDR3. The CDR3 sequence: CASSLEGADTQYF. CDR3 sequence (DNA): TGTGCCAGCAGCTTGGAGGGCGCGGATACGCAGTATTTT.

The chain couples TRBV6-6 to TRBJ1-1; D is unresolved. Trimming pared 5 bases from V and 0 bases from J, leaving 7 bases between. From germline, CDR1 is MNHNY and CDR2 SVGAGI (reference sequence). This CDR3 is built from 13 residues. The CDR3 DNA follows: TGTGCCAGCAGTCCTCGAGTGAACACTGAAGCTTTCTTT. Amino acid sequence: CASSPRVNTEAFF.